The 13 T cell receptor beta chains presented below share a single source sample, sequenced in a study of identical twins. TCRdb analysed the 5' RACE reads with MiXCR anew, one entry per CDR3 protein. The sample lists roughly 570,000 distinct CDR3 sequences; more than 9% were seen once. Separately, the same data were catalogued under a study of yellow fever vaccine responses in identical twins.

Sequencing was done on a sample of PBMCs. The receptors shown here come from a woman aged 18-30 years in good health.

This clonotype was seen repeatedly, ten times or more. Written as DNA, the CDR3 is TGCAGCGTTGAAGATAACAGGGGGCATGACAATGAGCAGTTCTTC. This encodes CSVEDNRGHDNEQFF. The chain joins TRBV29-1 to TRBJ2-1; the match to TRBD1 covers 9 bases. The CDR3 is 15 amino acids. Germline CDR1 is SQVTM and CDR2 is ANQGSEA. J was trimmed by 5 bases and V by 0 bases; bases with no gene match: 5.

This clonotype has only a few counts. CDR3 nucleotide sequence: TGCAGTGCTAGGGACTTGCAGAGCATCTCTGGAAACACCATATATTTT. Residues: CSARDLQSISGNTIYF. The rearrangement joins TRBV20-1 to TRBJ1-3; D remains unclear. V was pared by 3 bases and J by 0 bases, with 15 bases between. From germline, CDR1 is DFQATT and CDR2 SNEGSKA (reference sequence). The CDR3 runs to 16 residues.

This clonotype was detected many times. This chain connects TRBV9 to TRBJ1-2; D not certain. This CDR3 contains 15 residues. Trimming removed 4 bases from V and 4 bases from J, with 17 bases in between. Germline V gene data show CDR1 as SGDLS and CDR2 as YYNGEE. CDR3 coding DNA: TGTGCCAGCAGCCCACGGACGGATGCGGCCTATGGCTACACCTTC. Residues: CASSPRTDAAYGYTF.

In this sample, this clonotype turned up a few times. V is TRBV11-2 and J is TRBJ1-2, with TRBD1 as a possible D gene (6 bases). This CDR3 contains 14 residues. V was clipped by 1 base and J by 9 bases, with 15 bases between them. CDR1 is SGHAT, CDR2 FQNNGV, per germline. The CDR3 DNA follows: TGTGCCAGCAGCTTAGTAGAACAGGGCATTCGCTACACCTTC. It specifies CASSLVEQGIRYTF.

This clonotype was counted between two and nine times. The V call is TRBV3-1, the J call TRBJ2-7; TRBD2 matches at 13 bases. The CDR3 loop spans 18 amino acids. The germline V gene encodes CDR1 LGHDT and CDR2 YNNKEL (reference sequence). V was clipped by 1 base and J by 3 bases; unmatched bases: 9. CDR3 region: CASSQAHLGLAGNYEQYF. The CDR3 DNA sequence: TGTGCCAGCAGCCAAGCCCACCTGGGACTAGCGGGGAACTACGAGCAGTACTTC.

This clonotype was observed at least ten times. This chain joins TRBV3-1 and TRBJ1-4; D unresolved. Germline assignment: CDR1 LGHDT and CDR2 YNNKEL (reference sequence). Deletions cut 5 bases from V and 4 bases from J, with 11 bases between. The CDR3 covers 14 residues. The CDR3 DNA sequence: TGTGCCAGCAGCGCGGGCCCGTTTAATGAAAAACTGTTTTTT. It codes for CASSAGPFNEKLFF. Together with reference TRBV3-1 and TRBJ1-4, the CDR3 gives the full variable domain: DTAVSQTPKYLVTQMGNDKSIKCEQNLGHDTMYWYKQDSKKFLKIMFSYNNKELIINETVPNRFSPKSPDKAHLNLHINSLELGDSAVYFCASSAGPFNEKLFFGSGTQLSVL.

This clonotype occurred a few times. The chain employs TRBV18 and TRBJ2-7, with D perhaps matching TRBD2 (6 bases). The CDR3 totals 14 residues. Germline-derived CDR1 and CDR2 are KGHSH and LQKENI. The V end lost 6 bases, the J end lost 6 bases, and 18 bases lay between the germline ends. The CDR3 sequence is CASSPTLAQGEQYF. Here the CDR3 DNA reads TGTGCCAGCTCCCCTACACTAGCCCAGGGCGAGCAGTACTTC.

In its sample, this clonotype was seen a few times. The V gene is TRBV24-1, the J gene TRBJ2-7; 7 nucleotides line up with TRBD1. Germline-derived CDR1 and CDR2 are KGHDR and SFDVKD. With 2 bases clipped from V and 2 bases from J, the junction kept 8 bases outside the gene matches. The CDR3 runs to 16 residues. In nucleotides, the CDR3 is TGTGCCACCAGTGATTCACGGGACAGTCGCCCCTACGAGCAGTACTTC. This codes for CATSDSRDSRPYEQYF.

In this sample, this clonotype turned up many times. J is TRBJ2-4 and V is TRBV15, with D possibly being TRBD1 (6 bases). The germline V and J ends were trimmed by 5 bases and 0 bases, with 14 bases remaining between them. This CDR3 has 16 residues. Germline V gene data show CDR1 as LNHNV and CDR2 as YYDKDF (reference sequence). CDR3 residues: CATSLNQGLAKNIQYF. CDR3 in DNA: TGTGCCACCAGCCTGAATCAGGGGTTAGCCAAAAACATTCAGTACTTC.

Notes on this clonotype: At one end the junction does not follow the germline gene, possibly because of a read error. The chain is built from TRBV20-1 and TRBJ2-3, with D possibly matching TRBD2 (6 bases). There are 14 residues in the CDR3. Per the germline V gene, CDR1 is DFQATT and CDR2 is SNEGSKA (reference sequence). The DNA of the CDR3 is TGCAGTGCCTTAGCGGCCCAAGGCACTGATACGCAGTATTTT. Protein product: CSALAAQGTDTQYF.

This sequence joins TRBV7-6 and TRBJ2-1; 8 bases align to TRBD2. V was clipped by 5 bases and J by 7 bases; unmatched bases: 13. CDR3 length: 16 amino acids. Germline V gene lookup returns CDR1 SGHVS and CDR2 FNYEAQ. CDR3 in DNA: TGTGCCAGCAGCCAGAGAGGTGCTAGCGGGCTAAATGAGCAGTTCTTC. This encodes CASSQRGASGLNEQFF.

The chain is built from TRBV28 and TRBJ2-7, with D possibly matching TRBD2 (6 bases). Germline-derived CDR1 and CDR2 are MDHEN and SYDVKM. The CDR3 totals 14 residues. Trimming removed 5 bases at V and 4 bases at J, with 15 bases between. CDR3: CASSRVGSGYEQYF. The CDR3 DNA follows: TGTGCCAGCAGTAGGGTAGGTAGCGGTTACGAGCAGTACTTC.

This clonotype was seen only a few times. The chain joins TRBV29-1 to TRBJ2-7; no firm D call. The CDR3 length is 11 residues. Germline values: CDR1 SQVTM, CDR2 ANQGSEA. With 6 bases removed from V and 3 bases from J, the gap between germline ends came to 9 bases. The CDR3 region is CSVRISYEQYF. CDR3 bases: TGCAGCGTAAGGATTAGCTACGAGCAGTACTTC.